The clone carrying this T cell receptor (beta chain) was seen more than once but under ten times. The antigen is unknown. Expressed TCRB transcripts got sequenced, as all isolated RNA was reverse transcribed. Roughly 3.6 million reads on average were seen across naive, central memory and regulatory T cell samples. Profiled with immunoSEQ multiplex PCR; TCRdb holds only in-frame clones, not every one. The sample includes around 150,000 clones, about 9% of them seen just once. The data stem from a study of beta chain features in type 1 diabetes. V shed 4 bases and J 5 bases; nucleotides not matched to a gene: 7. Germline lookup yields CDR1 SGHAT and CDR2 FQNNGV. The CDR3 is made up of 14 amino acids. Points from the study as a whole: Type 1 diabetes patients had moderately but significantly shorter TCRB CDR3s in all four CD4+ subsets.

The TCR sequence derives from a woman aged 25 to 39 with type 1 diabetes. The chain joins TRBV11-2 to TRBJ2-5; TRBD2 matches at 7 bases. The sequenced sample was central memory CD4+ T cells from blood. The DNA of the CDR3 is TGTGCCAGCAGCTACGTAGCGGGCGGGGAGACCCAGTACTTC. It codes for CASSYVAGGETQYF.